The subject of this entry is one T cell receptor beta chain. In the PCR, 60 Vbeta and 13 Jbeta primers were used. Sequencing was performed with immunoSEQ multiplex PCR; in TCRdb, only in-frame clones are kept and a portion is missing. This sample yields 150,000 or so clones, of which 75% to 85% are seen a single time; 0.7% to 0.85% belongs to the top ten. The sample originates from a study of cytomegalovirus exposure and HLA in healthy donors. The CDR3 is made up of 14 amino acids. Germline V lookup: CDR1 SQVTM, CDR2 ANQGSEA. Deletions cut 4 bases from V and 7 bases from J, with 19 bases between. This rearrangement joins TRBV29-1 to TRBJ2-5, with D tentatively TRBD2 (6 bases). Sequencing was performed on PBMCs. The source is a female donor in good health and CMV-seronegative. Here the CDR3 DNA reads TGCAGCGTTGCCGGGCTAGCGTTAAGAGGGACCCAGTACTTC. This gives the protein CSVAGLALRGTQYF.